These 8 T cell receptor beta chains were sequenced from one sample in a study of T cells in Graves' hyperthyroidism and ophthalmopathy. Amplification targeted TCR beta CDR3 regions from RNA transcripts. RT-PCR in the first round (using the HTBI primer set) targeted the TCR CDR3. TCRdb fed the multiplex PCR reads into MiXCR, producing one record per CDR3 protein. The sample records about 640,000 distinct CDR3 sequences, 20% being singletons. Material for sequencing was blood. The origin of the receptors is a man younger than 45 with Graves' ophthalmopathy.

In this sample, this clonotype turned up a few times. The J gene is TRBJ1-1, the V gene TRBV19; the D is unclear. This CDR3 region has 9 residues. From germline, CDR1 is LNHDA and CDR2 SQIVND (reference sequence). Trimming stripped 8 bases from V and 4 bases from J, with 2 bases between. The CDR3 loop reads CASGTEAFF. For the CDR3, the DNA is TGTGCCAGTGGCACTGAAGCTTTCTTT.

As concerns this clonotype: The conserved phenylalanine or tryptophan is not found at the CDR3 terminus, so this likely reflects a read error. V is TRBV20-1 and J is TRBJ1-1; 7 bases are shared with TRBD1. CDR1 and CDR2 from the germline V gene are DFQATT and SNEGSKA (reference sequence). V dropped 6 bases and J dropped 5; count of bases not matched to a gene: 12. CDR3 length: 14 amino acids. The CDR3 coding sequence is TGCAGTGCCGATGACCACAGGGGTATGACTGAAGCTTTCCTT. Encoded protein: CSADDHRGMTEAFL.

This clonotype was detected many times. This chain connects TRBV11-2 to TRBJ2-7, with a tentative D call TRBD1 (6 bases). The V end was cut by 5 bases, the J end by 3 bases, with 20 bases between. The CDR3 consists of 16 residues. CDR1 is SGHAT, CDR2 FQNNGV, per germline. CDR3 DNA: TGTGCCAGCAGCACCCTCCTGGGGCAGGGGATCTACGAGCAGTACTTC. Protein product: CASSTLLGQGIYEQYF.

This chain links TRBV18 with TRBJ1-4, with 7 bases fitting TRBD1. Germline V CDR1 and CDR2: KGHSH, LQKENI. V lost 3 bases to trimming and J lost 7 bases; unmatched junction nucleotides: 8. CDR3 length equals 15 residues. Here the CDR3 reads CASSPGRGPSEKLFF. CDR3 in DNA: TGTGCCAGCTCACCGGGTAGGGGGCCCTCTGAAAAACTGTTTTTT.

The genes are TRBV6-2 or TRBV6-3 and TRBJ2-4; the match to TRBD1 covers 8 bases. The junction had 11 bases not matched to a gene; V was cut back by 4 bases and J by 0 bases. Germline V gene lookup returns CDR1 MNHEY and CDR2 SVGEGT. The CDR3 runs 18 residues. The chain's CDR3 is CASSSRGQELLAKNIQYF. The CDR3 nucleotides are TGTGCCAGCAGTTCCAGGGGACAGGAGTTACTAGCCAAAAACATTCAGTACTTC.

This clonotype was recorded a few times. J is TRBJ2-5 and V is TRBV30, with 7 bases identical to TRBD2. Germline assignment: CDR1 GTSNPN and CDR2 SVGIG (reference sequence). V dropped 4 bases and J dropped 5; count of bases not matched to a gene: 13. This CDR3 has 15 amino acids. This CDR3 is CAWTPGLAAFETQYF. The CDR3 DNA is TGTGCCTGGACCCCAGGGCTAGCGGCCTTTGAGACCCAGTACTTC.

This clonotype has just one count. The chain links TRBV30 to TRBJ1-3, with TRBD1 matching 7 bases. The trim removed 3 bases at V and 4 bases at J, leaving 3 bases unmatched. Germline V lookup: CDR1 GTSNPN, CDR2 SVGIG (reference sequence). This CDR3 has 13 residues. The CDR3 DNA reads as TGTGCCTGGAGCACGGGACAGGGAAACACCATATATTTT. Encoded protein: CAWSTGQGNTIYF.

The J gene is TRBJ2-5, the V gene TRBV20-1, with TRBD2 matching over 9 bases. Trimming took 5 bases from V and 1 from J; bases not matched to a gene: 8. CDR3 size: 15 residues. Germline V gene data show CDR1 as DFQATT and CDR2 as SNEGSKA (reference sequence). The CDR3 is CSAQRLAESQETQYF. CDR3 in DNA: TGCAGTGCTCAGCGACTAGCGGAGTCCCAAGAGACCCAGTACTTC.